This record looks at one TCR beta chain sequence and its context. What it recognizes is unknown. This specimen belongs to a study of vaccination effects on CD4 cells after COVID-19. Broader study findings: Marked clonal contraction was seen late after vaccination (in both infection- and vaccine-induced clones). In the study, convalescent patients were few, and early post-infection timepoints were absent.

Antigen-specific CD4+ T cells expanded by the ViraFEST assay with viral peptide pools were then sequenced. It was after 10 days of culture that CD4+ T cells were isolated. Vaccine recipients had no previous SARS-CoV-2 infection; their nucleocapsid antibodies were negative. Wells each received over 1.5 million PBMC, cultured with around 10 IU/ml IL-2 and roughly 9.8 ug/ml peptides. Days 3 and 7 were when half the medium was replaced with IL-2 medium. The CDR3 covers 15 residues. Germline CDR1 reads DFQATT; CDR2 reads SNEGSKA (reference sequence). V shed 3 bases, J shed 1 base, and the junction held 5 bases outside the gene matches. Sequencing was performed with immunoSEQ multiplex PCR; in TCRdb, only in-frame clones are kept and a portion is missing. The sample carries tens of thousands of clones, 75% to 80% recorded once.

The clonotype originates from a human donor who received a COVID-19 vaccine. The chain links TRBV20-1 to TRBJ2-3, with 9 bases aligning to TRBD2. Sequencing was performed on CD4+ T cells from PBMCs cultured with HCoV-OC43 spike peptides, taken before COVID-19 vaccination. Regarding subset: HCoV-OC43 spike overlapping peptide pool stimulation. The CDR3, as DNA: TGCAGTGCTAGTAGGCGGGGGGGCCGCACAGATACGCAGTATTTT. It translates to CSASRRGGRTDTQYF.